The 18 T cell receptor beta chains in this list originate from one sample, sequenced in a study of blood T cell repertoires in COVID-19. Sequencing was performed with immunoSEQ multiplex PCR; in TCRdb, only in-frame clones are kept and a portion is missing. The sample lists 150,000 or so clones; around 84% were seen once. The sample was peripheral blood. The receptors derive from a man older than 75 with acute or convalescent COVID-19.

Concerning this clone itself: Other DNA sequences in the same sample also yield this CDR3. The rearrangement uses TRBV11-3 and TRBJ2-2; D is perhaps TRBD1 (6 bases). The CDR3 is made up of 14 amino acids. CDR1 and CDR2 (germline): SGHNT, YENEEA. Trimming stripped 2 bases from V and 5 bases from J, with 9 bases between. CDR3 sequence (DNA): TGTGCCAGCAGCTTAAACAGGGCAACCGGGGAGCTGTTTTTT. It is translated as CASSLNRATGELFF.

This clone was counted a few times. This sequence joins TRBV12-3 or TRBV12-4 and TRBJ2-7; TRBD2 might be the D (5 bases). The CDR3 has 12 residues. Trimming left V 5 bases short and J 7 bases short, with 12 bases between. The CDR3 coding sequence is TGTGCCAGCAGTCCAACCACTAGGGAGCAGTACTTC. It yields the protein CASSPTTREQYF.

The chain joins TRBV7-9 to TRBJ1-2, with no clear D. V was pared by 1 base and J by 3 bases, with 6 bases between. Germline V gene data show CDR1 as SEHNR and CDR2 as FQNEAQ (reference sequence). The CDR3 totals 13 residues. The DNA for the CDR3 is TGTGCCAGCAGCTTAGAATTCGACTATGGCTACACCTTC. Translation gives CASSLEFDYGYTF.

The chain recombines TRBV20-1 with TRBJ1-6; possibly TRBD1 for D (6 bases). The V end lost 3 bases, the J end lost 6 bases, and 15 bases lay between the germline ends. Germline CDR1 and CDR2: DFQATT and SNEGSKA (reference sequence). This CDR3 spans 15 amino acids. Written as DNA, the CDR3 is TGCAGTGCTAGTTTGAACAGGGCCGTTAATTCACCCCTCCACTTT. Its protein is CSASLNRAVNSPLHF.

This CDR3 is CASSWDINSPLHF. DNA for the CDR3: TGTGCCAGCAGTTGGGACATCAATTCACCCCTCCACTTT. V usage is TRBV6-5 and J usage is TRBJ1-6, with D maybe TRBD1 (6 bases). The CDR3 covers 13 residues. The V end lost 4 bases, the J end lost 7 bases, and 8 bases lay between the germline ends. CDR1 MNHEY and CDR2 SVGAGI come from the germline V gene.

The chain recombines TRBV6-5 with TRBJ1-1; D not certain. This CDR3 region has 13 residues. V dropped 8 bases and J dropped 4 bases, with 14 bases sitting between them. Germline V gene sequence: CDR1 MNHEY, CDR2 SVGAGI. CDR3 region: CASARGLSTEAFF. The CDR3 DNA follows: TGTGCCAGCGCCCGGGGATTGAGCACTGAAGCTTTCTTT.

The rearrangement joins TRBV28 to TRBJ2-1, with a tentative D call TRBD2 (7 bases). CDR1 and CDR2 (germline): MDHEN, SYDVKM. V was pared by 7 bases and J by 8 bases, with 21 bases between. The CDR3 is 15 residues long. This CDR3 is CASTLGGLQGDEQFF. CDR3 in DNA: TGTGCCAGCACCTTAGGGGGACTACAGGGCGATGAGCAGTTCTTC.

The chain combines TRBV5-4 with TRBJ2-1; D is perhaps TRBD2 (6 bases). V shed 3 bases and J shed 7 bases, with 17 bases lying between them. The germline V gene encodes CDR1 SGHNT and CDR2 YYREEE (reference sequence). The CDR3 runs to 15 residues. The CDR3 loop reads CASSSPGGNQNEQFF. The CDR3 DNA reads as TGTGCCAGCAGCTCCCCGGGCGGGAATCAGAATGAGCAGTTCTTC.

The rearrangement joins TRBV27 to TRBJ1-6; 7 positions match TRBD1. CDR1 and CDR2 from the germline V gene are MNHEY and SMNVEV (reference sequence). The J segment lost 0 bases and the V segment lost 6 bases, leaving 2 bases of the junction unmatched. This CDR3 spans 15 amino acids. In nucleotides, the CDR3 is TGTGCCAGCAGAAGGGACAGCTCCTATAATTCACCCCTCCACTTT. Residues: CASRRDSSYNSPLHF.

The genes are TRBV9 and TRBJ2-3; 7 positions match TRBD2. The germline CDR1 and CDR2 sequences are SGDLS and YYNGEE. With 6 bases clipped from V and 1 base from J, the junction kept 2 bases outside the gene matches. The CDR3 spans 13 residues. Here the CDR3 reads CASNRGGTDTQYF. CDR3 nucleotide sequence: TGTGCCAGCAACCGGGGGGGCACAGATACGCAGTATTTT.

The chain couples TRBV4-2 to TRBJ2-1; 7 bases map to TRBD1. The V and J ends lost 0 bases and 16 bases, in that order; junction bases with no gene match: 6. Germline lookup yields CDR1 LGHNA and CDR2 YNFKEQ. CDR3 length: 12 residues. The DNA of the CDR3 is TGTGCCAGCAGCCAAGATAGGGGGCAAGGCTTCTTC. This sequence encodes CASSQDRGQGFF.

In this sample, this clone turned up once. V gene TRBV6-5 combines with J gene TRBJ2-7; TRBD1 matches at 9 bases. The germline CDR1 and CDR2 sequences are MNHEY and SVGAGI. CDR3 length: 15 residues. V lost 0 bases and J lost 3; bases outside the gene matches: 3. The chain's CDR3 is CASSYSGGQGYEQYF. For the CDR3, the DNA is TGTGCCAGCAGTTACTCGGGGGGACAGGGCTACGAGCAGTACTTC.

The rearrangement joins TRBV6-5 to TRBJ2-7, with 7 bases identical to TRBD2. Germline lookup yields CDR1 MNHEY and CDR2 SVGAGI. The CDR3 is 13 residues long. V trimming: 6 bases; J trimming: 4 bases; junction bases outside the gene matches: 6. In nucleotides, the CDR3 is TGTGCCAGCAGCCCAAGCGGGGTTTACGAGCAGTACTTC. Its translation: CASSPSGVYEQYF.

The chain recombines TRBV6-5 with TRBJ1-5, with D unresolved. The germline V gene has CDR1 MNHEY and CDR2 SVGAGI. The CDR3 is made up of 14 amino acids. Trimming pared 3 bases from V and 5 bases from J, leaving 11 bases between. The CDR3 region is CASSYRGDHQPQHF. The CDR3 DNA follows: TGTGCCAGCAGTTATCGGGGAGATCATCAGCCCCAGCATTTT.

This chain links TRBV5-1 with TRBJ2-1; 8 bases align to TRBD2. Germline loops: CDR1 SGHRS, CDR2 YFSETQ. The CDR3 consists of 15 residues. Trimming took 3 bases from V and 8 from J; bases not matched to a gene: 10. The CDR3 protein is CASSSLASGWDEQFF. CDR3 bases: TGCGCCAGCAGCTCATTGGCTAGCGGGTGGGATGAGCAGTTCTTC.

The chain is built from TRBV30 and TRBJ2-2; possible D gene TRBD2, 6 bases. From germline, CDR1 is GTSNPN and CDR2 SVGIG (reference sequence). Trimming pared 5 bases from V and 2 bases from J, leaving 12 bases between. CDR3 length: 14 residues. The CDR3 bases are TGTGCCTGGGGTACCGGGGGTAACACCGGGGAGCTGTTTTTT. Its translation: CAWGTGGNTGELFF.

V is TRBV6-6 and J is TRBJ1-6, with D uncertain. With 6 bases removed from V and 6 bases from J, the gap between germline ends came to 18 bases. The CDR3 is made up of 16 amino acids. Germline V gene sequence: CDR1 MNHNY, CDR2 SVGAGI (reference sequence). The CDR3 loop reads CASSRSPTGGNSPLHF. In DNA form, the CDR3 reads TGTGCCAGCAGCCGATCTCCTACTGGAGGTAATTCACCCCTCCACTTT.

The rearrangement uses TRBV7-9 and TRBJ2-6, with a possible D match to TRBD2 (5 bases). Germline V lookup: CDR1 SEHNR, CDR2 FQNEAQ (reference sequence). This CDR3 has 15 residues. V was shortened by 5 bases and J by 1 base, with 9 bases between the two germline ends. The CDR3 coding sequence is TGTGCCAGCAGCATCACGGGGTCTGGGGCCAACGTCCTGACTTTC. This codes for CASSITGSGANVLTF.